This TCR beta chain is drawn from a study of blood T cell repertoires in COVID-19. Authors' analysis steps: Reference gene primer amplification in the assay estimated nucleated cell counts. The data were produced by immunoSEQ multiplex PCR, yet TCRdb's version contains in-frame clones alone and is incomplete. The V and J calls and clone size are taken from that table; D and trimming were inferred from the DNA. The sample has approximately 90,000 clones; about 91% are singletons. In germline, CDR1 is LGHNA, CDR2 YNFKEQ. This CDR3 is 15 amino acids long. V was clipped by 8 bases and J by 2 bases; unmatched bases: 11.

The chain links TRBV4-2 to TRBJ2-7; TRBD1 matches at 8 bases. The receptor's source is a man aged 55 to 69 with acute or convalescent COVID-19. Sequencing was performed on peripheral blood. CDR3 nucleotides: TGTGCCAGCGGGTCCGGACAGGGCCTTACCTACGAGCAGTACTTC. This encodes CASGSGQGLTYEQYF.